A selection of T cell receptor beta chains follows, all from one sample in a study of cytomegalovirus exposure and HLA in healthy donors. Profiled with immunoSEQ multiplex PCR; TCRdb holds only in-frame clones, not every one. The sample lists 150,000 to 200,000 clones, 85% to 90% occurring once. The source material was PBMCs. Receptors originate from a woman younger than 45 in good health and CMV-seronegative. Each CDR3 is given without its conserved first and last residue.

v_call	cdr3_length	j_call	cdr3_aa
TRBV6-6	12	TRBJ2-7	ASSFQGLSYEQY
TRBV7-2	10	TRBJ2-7	ASRREEDEQY
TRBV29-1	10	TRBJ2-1	SVGGPYNEQF
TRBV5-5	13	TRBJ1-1	ASSRGPGQNTEAF
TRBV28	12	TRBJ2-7	ASSFELVTYEQY
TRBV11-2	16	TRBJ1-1	ASSLFRGAGPGNTEAF
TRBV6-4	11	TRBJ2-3	ASSDSDTDTQY
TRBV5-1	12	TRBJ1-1	ASSLAISNTEAF
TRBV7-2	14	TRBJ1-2	ASSFGQGATNYGYT
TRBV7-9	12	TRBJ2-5	ASSLGGGQETQY
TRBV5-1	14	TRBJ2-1	ASSGTSVVSYNEQF
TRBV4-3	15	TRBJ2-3	ASSQDGLAGETDTQY
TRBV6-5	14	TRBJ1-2	ASSYSPTGTVYGYT
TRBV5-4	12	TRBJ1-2	ASSPTGGRYGYT
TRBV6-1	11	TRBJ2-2	ASRMTDTGELF
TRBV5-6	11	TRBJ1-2	ASSLEGGSGYT
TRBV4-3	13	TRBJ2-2	ASSHGSTNTGELF
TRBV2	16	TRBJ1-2	ASTASLLSGMFNYGYT
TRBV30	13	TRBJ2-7	AWSIGTGSSYEQY
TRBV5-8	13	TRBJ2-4	ASSLGLASGNIQY
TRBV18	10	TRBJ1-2	ASSPQNYGYT
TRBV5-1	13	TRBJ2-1	ASSLVLAGAGEQF
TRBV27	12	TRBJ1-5	ASSLPGPNQPQH
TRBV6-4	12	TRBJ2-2	ASRGSWVPGELF
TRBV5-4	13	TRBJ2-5	ASSERTGGLETQY
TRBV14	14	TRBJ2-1	ASSRLTSGSGNEQF
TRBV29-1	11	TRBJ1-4	SVGIGGREKLF
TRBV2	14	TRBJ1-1	ASRGTGGSAPTEAF
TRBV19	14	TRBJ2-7	ASSIDQAGGVYEQY
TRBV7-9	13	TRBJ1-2	ASSVSGTGVAGYT
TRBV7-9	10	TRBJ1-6	ASSFHNSPLH
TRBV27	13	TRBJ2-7	ASSPRTAVQHEQY
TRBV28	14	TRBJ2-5	ASSLYTSGGLETQY
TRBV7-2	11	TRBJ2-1	ASSFGGPIEQF
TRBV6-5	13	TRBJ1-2	ASSRTTGTGYGYT
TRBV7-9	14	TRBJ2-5	ASSPPGTSRVGTQY
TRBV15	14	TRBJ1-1	ATSIQSGGRFTEAF
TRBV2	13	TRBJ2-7	ASEEASGSGYEQY
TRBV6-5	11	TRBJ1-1	ASSYEGGTEAF